Presented here are 3 T cell receptor beta chains from one specimen sequenced in a study of T cell responses to AZD1222 COVID-19 vaccine. Measured with immunoSEQ multiplex PCR; TCRdb has only the in-frame clones, and not every one. This sample has 150,000 to 200,000 clones, with 90% found just once. The material sequenced was peripheral blood, taken on day 0 of AZD1222 vaccination. These TCRs come from an adult in good health.

This sequence joins TRBV7-9 and TRBJ2-7, with D possibly matching TRBD1 (6 bases). V was trimmed by 0 bases and J by 3 bases, leaving 15 bases between them. The CDR3 runs 16 residues. The germline gives CDR1 SEHNR, CDR2 FQNEAQ (reference sequence). Here the CDR3 reads CASSLARDIDFYEQYF. CDR3 bases: TGTGCCAGCAGCTTAGCTCGGGACATCGATTTCTACGAGCAGTACTTC. Filled out from reference TRBV7-9 and TRBJ2-7, the complete variable domain reads DTGVSQNPRHKITKRGQNVTFRCDPISEHNRLYWYRQTLGQGPEFLTYFQNEAQLEKSRLLSDRFSAERPKGSFSTLEIQRTEQGDSAMYLCASSLARDIDFYEQYFGPGTRLTVT.

This chain uses TRBV30 with TRBJ1-6, with a tentative D call TRBD1 (5 bases). V was shortened by 3 bases and J by 4 bases, with 10 bases between the two germline ends. Germline loops: CDR1 GTSNPN, CDR2 SVGIG (reference sequence). This CDR3 is built from 14 residues. CDR3 DNA: TGTGCCTGGAGGGGGGAGGCGTATAATTCACCCCTCCACTTT. Translated, it gives CAWRGEAYNSPLHF.

The chain joins TRBV6-2 or TRBV6-3 to TRBJ1-4, with D maybe TRBD1 (6 bases). Germline V gene sequence: CDR1 MNHEY, CDR2 SVGEGT. The CDR3 is 16 residues long. Trimming cost V 2 bases and J 4 bases, with 14 bases left between them. The CDR3 bases are TGTGCCAGCAGTTACCCCAGGGGAGCCGGTAATGAAAAACTGTTTTTT. It specifies CASSYPRGAGNEKLFF.